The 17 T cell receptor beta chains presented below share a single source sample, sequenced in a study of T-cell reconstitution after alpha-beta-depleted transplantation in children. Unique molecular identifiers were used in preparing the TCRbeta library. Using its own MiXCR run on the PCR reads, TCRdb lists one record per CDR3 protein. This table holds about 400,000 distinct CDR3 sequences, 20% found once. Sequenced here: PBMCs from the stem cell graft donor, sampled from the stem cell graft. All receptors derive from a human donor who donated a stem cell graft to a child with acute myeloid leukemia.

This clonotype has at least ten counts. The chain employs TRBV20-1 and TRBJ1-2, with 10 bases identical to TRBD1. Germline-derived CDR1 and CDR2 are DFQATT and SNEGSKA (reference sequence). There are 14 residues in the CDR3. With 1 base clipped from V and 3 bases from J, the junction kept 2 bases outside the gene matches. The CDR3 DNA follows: TGCAGTGCTAGAGGACAGGGGGCTTACTATGGCTACACCTTC. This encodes CSARGQGAYYGYTF.

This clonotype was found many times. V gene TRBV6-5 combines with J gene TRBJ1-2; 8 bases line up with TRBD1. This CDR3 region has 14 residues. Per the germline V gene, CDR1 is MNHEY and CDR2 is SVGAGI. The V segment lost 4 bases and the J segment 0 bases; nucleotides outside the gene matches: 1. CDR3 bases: TGTGCCAGCAGTTGGGACAGGCCTAACTATGGCTACACCTTC. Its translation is CASSWDRPNYGYTF.

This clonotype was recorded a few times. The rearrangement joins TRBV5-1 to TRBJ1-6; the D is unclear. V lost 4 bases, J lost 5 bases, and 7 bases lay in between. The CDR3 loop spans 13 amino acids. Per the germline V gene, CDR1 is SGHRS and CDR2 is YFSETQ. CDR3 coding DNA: TGCGCCAGCAGCACCGTCGATAATTCACCCCTCCACTTT. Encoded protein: CASSTVDNSPLHF.

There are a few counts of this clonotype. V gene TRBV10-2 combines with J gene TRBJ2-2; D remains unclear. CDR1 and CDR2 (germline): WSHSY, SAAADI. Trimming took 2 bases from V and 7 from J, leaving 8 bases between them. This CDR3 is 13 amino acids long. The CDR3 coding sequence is TGCGCCAGCAGTGAGAAGGGTGTCGGGGAGCTGTTTTTT. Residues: CASSEKGVGELFF.

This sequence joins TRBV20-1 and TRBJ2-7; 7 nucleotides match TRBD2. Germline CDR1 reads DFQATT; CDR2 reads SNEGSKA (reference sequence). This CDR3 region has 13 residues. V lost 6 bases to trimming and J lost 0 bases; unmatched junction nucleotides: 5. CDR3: CSAGDYSSYEQYF. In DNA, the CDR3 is TGCAGTGCCGGGGACTACAGCTCCTACGAGCAGTACTTC.

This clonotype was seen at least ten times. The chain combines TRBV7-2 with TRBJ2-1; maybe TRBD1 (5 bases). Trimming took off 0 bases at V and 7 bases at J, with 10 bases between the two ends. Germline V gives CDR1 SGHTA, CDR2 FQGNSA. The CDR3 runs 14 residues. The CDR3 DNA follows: TGTGCCAGCAGCTTAGCGTGGTCAGGGAATGAGCAGTTCTTC. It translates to CASSLAWSGNEQFF. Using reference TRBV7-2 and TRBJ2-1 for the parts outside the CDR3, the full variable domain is GAGVSQSPSNKVTEKGKDVELRCDPISGHTALYWYRQSLGQGLEFLIYFQGNSAPDKSGLPSDRFSAERTGGSVSTLTIQRTQQEDSAVYLCASSLAWSGNEQFFGPGTRLTVL.

Here the CDR3 reads CASSVAPGDGGLFSIAKNIQYF. As DNA, the CDR3 is TGTGCCAGCAGCGTAGCTCCCGGGGACGGGGGACTTTTCTCCATAGCCAAAAACATTCAGTACTTC. This rearrangement joins TRBV9 to TRBJ2-4, with a weak D call TRBD2 (6 bases). Germline CDR1 reads SGDLS; CDR2 reads YYNGEE. Trimming removed 0 bases at V and 0 bases at J, with 28 bases between. The CDR3 consists of 22 residues.

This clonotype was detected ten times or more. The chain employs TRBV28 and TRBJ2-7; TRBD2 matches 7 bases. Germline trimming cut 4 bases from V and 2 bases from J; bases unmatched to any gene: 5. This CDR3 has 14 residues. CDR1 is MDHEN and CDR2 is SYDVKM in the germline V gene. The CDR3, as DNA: TGTGCCAGCAGTTCTTCTAGCGGAACCTACGAGCAGTACTTC. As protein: CASSSSSGTYEQYF.

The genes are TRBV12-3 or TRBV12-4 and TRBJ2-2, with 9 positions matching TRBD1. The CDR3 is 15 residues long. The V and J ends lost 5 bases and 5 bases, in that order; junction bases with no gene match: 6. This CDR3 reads CASSPNRGLTGELFF. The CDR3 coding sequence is TGTGCCAGCAGTCCTAACAGGGGGCTGACCGGGGAGCTGTTTTTT.

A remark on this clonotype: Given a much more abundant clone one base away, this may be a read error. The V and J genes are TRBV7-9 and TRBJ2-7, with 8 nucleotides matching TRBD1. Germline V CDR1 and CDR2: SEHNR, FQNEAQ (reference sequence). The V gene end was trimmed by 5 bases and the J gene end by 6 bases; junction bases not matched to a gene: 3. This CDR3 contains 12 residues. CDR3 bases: TGTGCCAGCAGCGCGACAGGGGCCGAGCAGTACTTC. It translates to CASSATGAEQYF. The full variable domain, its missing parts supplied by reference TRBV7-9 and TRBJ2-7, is DTGVSQNPRHKITKRGQNVTFRCDPISEHNRLYWYRQTLGQGPEFLTYFQNEAQLEKSRLLSDRFSAERPKGSFSTLEIQRTEQGDSAMYLCASSATGAEQYFGPGTRLTVT.

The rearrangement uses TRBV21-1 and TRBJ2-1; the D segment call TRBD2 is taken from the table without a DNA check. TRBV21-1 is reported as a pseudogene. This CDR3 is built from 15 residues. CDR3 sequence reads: CASSFRASEKGEQFF. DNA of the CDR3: TGTGCCAGCAGCTTTAGGGCTAGCGAGAAGGGTGAGCAGTTCTTC.

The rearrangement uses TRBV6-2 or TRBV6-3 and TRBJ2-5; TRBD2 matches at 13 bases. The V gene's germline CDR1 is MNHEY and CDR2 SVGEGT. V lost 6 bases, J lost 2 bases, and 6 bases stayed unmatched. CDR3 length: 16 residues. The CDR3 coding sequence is TGTGCCAGCAGCGGACTAGCGGGAGATTCTCAAGAGACCCAGTACTTC. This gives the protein CASSGLAGDSQETQYF.

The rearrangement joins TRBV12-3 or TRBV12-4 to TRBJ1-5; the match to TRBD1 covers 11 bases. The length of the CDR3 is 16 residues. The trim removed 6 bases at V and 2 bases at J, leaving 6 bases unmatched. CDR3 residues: CASSRGGQGGNQPQHF. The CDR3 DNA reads TGTGCCAGCAGCCGTGGGGGACAGGGGGGCAATCAGCCCCAGCATTTT.

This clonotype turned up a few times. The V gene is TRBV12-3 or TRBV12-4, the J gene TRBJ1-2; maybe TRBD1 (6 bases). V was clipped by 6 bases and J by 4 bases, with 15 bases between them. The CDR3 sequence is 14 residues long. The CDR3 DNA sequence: TGTGCCAGCAGGAAAACAGGGTTTCCCTATGGCTACACCTTC. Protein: CASRKTGFPYGYTF.

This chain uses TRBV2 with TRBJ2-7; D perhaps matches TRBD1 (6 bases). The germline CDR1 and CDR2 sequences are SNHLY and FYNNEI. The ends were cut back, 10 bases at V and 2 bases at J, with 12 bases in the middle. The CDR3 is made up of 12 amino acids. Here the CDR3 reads CATTRQAYEQYF. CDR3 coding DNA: TGTGCCACCACGAGACAGGCCTACGAGCAGTACTTC. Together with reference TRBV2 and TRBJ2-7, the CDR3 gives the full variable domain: EPEVTQTPSHQVTQMGQEVILRCVPISNHLYFYWYRQILGQKVEFLVSFYNNEISEKSEIFDDQFSVERPDGSNFTLKIRSTKLEDSAMYFCATTRQAYEQYFGPGTRLTVT.

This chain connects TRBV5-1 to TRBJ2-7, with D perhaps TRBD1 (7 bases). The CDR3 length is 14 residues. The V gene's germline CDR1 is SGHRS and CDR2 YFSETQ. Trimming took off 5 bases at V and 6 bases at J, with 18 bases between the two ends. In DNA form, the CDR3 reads TGCGCCAGCAGGGAGAGACAGGGACTGGGCGAGCAGTACTTC. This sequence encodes CASRERQGLGEQYF.

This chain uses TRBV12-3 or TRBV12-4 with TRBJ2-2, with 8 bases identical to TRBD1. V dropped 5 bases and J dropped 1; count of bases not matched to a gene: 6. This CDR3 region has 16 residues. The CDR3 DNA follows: TGTGCCAGCAGTCCCTGGGACAGGAGGAACACCGGGGAGCTGTTTTTT. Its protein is CASSPWDRRNTGELFF.